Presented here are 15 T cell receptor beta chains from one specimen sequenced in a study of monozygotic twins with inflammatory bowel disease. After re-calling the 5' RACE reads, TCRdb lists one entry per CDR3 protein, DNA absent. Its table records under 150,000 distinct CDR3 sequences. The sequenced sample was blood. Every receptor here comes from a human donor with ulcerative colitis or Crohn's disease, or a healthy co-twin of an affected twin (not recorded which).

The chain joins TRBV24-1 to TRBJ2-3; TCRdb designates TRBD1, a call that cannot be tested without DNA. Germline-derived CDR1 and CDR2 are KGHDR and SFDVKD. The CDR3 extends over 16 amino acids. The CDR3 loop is CATSDQAGTGADTQYF.

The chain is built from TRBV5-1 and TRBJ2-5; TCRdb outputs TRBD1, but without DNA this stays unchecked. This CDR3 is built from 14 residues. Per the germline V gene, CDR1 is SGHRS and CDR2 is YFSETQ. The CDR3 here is CASSAWDNQETQYF.

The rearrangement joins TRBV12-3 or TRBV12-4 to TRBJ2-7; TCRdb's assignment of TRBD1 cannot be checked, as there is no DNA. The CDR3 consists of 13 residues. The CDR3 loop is CASSWTGGGEQYF.

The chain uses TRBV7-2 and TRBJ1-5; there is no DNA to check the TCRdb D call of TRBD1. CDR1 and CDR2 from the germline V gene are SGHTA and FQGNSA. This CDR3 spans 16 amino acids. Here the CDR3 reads CASSLGGGTGVFAQHF.

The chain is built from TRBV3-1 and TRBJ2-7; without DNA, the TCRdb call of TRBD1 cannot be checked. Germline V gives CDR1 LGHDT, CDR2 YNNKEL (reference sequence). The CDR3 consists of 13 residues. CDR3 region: CASSQYRAYEQYF.

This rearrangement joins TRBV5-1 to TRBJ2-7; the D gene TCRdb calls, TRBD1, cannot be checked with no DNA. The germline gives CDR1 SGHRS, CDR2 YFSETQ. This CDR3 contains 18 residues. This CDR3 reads CASSLDGDPDRTSSEQYF.

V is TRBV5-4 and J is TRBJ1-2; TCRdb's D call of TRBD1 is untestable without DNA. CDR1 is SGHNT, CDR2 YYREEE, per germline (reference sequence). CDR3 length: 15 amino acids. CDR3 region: CASSPWTGANYGYTF.

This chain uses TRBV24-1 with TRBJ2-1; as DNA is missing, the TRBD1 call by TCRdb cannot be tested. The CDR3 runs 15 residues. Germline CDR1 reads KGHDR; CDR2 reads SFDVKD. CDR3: CATSHAGTGFDEQFF.

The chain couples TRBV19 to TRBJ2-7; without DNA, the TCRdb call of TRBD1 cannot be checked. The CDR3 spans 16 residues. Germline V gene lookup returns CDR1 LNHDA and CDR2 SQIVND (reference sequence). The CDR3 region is CASSSRGLGTPYEQYF. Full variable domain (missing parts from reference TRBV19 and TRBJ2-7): DGGITQSPKYLFRKEGQNVTLSCEQNLNHDAMYWYRQDPGQGLRLIYYSQIVNDFQKGDIAEGYSVSREKKESFPLTVTSAQKNPTAFYLCASSSRGLGTPYEQYFGPGTRLTVT.

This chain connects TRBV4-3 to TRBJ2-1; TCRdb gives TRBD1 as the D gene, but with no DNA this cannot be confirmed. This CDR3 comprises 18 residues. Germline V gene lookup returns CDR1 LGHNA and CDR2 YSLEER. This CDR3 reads CASSQDKQVVFSYNEQFF.

CDR3 region: CASSQAINQPQHF. The chain joins TRBV4-3 to TRBJ1-5. The CDR3 totals 13 residues. Germline V gives CDR1 LGHNA, CDR2 YSLEER.

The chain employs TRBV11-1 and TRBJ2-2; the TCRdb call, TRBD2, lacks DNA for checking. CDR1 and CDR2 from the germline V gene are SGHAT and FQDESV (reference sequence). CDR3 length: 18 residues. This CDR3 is CASRPLGLAGKYTGELFF. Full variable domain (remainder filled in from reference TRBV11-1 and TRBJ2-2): EAEVAQSPRYKITEKSQAVAFWCDPISGHATLYWYRQILGQGPELLVQFQDESVVDDSQLPKDRFSAERLKGVDSTLKIQPAELGDSAMYLCASRPLGLAGKYTGELFFGEGSRLTVL.

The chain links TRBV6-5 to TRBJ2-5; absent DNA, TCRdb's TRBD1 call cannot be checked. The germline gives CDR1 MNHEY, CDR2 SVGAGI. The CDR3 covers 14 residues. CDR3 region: CASSYSGTEETQYF.

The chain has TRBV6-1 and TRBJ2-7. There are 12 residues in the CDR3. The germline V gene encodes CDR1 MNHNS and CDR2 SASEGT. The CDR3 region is CASSESWYEQYF.

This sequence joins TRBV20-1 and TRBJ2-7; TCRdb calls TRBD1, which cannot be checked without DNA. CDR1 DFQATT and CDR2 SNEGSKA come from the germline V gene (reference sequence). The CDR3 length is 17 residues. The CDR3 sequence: CSARPAKPRPGRYEQYF.